One TCR beta chain is described in this entry. They ran version v3.0 of the immunoSEQ assay at survey level. Clones were read by immunoSEQ multiplex PCR, and TCRdb kept only the in-frame ones, dropping some. Among some 10,000 clones, around four fifths were seen once, and the ten largest hold around 20%. The data belong to a study of long-term antiretroviral therapy in people with HIV. The cryopreserved samples used held roughly 0.9-11 million PBMC prior to extraction of DNA. Germline V gene sequence: CDR1 SEHNR, CDR2 FQNEAQ (reference sequence). The CDR3 is 14 amino acids. The V gene lost 5 bases and the J gene lost 6 bases, with 17 bases spanning the gap.

This sequence originates from a man aged 25-45 years with HIV. The input for sequencing was unsorted PBMCs, taken at the start of antiretroviral therapy, before treatment. This chain joins TRBV7-9 and TRBJ2-7; D gene ambiguous. The CDR3 region has the DNA TGTGCCAGCAGCCCTAGTGGCGGACGTCTCGAGCAGTACTTC. Its protein is CASSPSGGRLEQYF. The whole variable domain, remainder taken from reference TRBV7-9 and TRBJ2-7, is DTGVSQNPRHKITKRGQNVTFRCDPISEHNRLYWYRQTLGQGPEFLTYFQNEAQLEKSRLLSDRFSAERPKGSFSTLEIQRTEQGDSAMYLCASSPSGGRLEQYFGPGTRLTVT.